This T cell receptor beta chain is from a study of response to subunit inactivated influenza vaccine. Study-wide results and limits: Only a handful of new T cells, the authors suggested, are recruited with each seasonal influenza vaccination.

TCRdb fed the RT-PCR reads into MiXCR, producing one record per CDR3 protein. The table has 700,000 to 800,000 distinct CDR3 sequences, under 20% seen once. Trimming took 3 bases from V and 4 from J, leaving 16 bases between them. Germline V CDR1 and CDR2: LGHNA, YSLEER. The CDR3 spans 15 residues. Note on this clonotype: What it recognizes is unknown.

The chain couples TRBV4-3 to TRBJ2-7; weak D call: TRBD1 (5 bases). The sequence was obtained from a man aged 45-60 years who received an inactivated influenza vaccine. Sequenced here: PBMCs from blood, sampled roughly 5 days after vaccination. The DNA for the CDR3 is TGCGCCAGCAGCCAGAACAGGAACCCTTCTTACGAGCAGTACTTC. It yields the protein CASSQNRNPSYEQYF.